This TCR beta chain was retrieved from a study of CD8+CD57+ T cells in acquired aplastic anemia. Overall study: Across the sorted CD4+ and CD8+ cells, DNA amounts averaged 3.2 ug. Findings and caveats of the study: Patients and controls were not found to differ significantly in CD8+ Simpson's diversity. Patients and controls had in common 25 to 35 CD8+ CDR3 sequences.

This clonotype was seen ten or more times. Antigen unknown. Germline assignment: CDR1 SGHAT and CDR2 FQNNGV. This CDR3 is 14 amino acids long. Trimming cost V 4 bases and J 7 bases, with 11 bases left between them. For CDR3 and TCR beta VDJ profiling, genomic DNA was the template used. TCRdb called the reads again in MiXCR, with one record for every CDR3 protein. In the table there are 68,000 or so distinct CDR3 sequences, approximately 50% of which are singletons. The origin of this receptor is a human donor in good health, serving as a control. The chain employs TRBV11-2 and TRBJ1-6, with D maybe TRBD1 (5 bases). Sequencing was performed on sorted CD4+, CD8+, or CD8+CD57+ T cells (not recorded which) from PBMCs. This chain's CDR3 is CASSSGTGNSPLHF. The CDR3 DNA sequence: TGTGCCAGCAGCTCCGGGACGGGGAATTCACCCCTCCACTTT. Full variable domain (rest looked up from reference TRBV11-2 and TRBJ1-6): EAGVAQSPRYKIIEKRQSVAFWCNPISGHATLYWYQQILGQGPKLLIQFQNNGVVDDSQLPKDRFSAERLKGVDSTLKIQPAKLEDSAVYLCASSSGTGNSPLHFGNGTRLTVT.